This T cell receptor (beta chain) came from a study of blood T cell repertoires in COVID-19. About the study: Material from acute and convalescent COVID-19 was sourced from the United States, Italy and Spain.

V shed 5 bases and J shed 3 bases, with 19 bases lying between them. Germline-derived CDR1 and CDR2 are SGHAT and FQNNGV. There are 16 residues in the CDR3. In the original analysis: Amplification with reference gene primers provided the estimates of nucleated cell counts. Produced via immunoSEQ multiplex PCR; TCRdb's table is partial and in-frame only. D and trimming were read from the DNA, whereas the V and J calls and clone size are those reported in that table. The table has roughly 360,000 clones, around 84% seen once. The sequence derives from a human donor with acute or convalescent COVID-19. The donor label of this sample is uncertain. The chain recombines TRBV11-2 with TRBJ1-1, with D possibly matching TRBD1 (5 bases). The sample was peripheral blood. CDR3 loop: CASSATRPPGDTEAFF. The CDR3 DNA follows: TGTGCCAGCAGCGCCACCCGGCCCCCGGGGGACACTGAAGCTTTCTTT.